This T cell receptor (beta chain) appears in the sequencing data of a study of blood T cell repertoires in COVID-19. TCRdb keeps only in-frame clones here, not all; method: immunoSEQ multiplex PCR. Here the sample spans about 170,000 clones, about 85% being singletons. This CDR3 contains 14 residues. The germline V and J ends were trimmed by 6 bases and 8 bases, with 19 bases remaining between them. Germline CDR1 and CDR2: SGHTA and FQGNSA. The rearrangement uses TRBV7-2 and TRBJ1-2; D possibly corresponds to TRBD1 (6 bases). This receptor was taken from a human donor with acute or convalescent COVID-19. The donor label of this sample is uncertain. The specimen sequenced was peripheral blood. CDR3 nucleotides: TGTGCCAGCAGTCCGGACAGCCTTCTTGGCGGCTACACCTTC. It specifies CASSPDSLLGGYTF.